The 17 T cell receptor beta chains presented below share a single source sample, sequenced in a study of T cells after yellow fever vaccination. TCRdb redid the calling of the 5' RACE reads with MiXCR, one entry per CDR3 protein. The profile shows about 310,000 distinct CDR3 sequences, around 3.6% of them singletons. The sample in question was PBMCs, obtained on the day of the yellow fever booster vaccination. Receptors were obtained from a man aged 18 to 29 who received the YFV17D yellow fever vaccine.

This clonotype was found a few times. The chain carries TRBV12-1 and TRBJ2-7; the table's D call, TRBD2, was not checked against the DNA. TRBV12-1 is marked as a pseudogene. The CDR3 has 15 residues. CDR3 DNA sequence: TGTGCCAGCAGCCACCGAGGGCTACTCGATTACGAGCAGTACGTC. It codes for CASSHRGLLDYEQYV.

Ten or more counts support this clonotype. The chain combines TRBV6-2 or TRBV6-3 with TRBJ1-1; 8 positions match TRBD1. The CDR3 is 13 amino acids. J was trimmed by 4 bases and V by 7 bases; bases with no gene match: 5. CDR1 is MNHEY and CDR2 is SVGEGT in the germline V gene. The CDR3 nucleotides are TGTGCCAGCACCAACGGACAGGGCACTGAAGCTTTCTTT. Amino acids: CASTNGQGTEAFF.

The chain is built from TRBV4-1 and TRBJ1-5; D is undetermined. V lost 1 base, J lost 3 bases, and 4 bases lay in between. Germline loops: CDR1 MGHRA, CDR2 YSYEKL. The CDR3 contains 13 residues. CDR3 bases: TGCGCCAGCAGCCAAGTCCTCAATCAGCCCCAGCATTTT. As protein: CASSQVLNQPQHF.

This clonotype came up many times. This chain uses TRBV6-2 or TRBV6-3 with TRBJ2-1; D gene uncertain. Trimming took off 6 bases at V and 11 bases at J, with 14 bases between the two ends. The CDR3 sequence is 12 residues long. Germline-derived CDR1 and CDR2 are MNHEY and SVGEGT. CDR3 sequence reads: CASSLRPIQQFF. As DNA, the CDR3 is TGTGCCAGCAGCCTACGGCCTATCCAGCAGTTCTTC.

This clonotype was detected many times. The gene calls are TRBV20-1 and TRBJ1-1; tentatively, D is TRBD1 (5 bases). Germline CDR1 and CDR2: DFQATT and SNEGSKA (reference sequence). This CDR3 spans 12 amino acids. With 6 bases removed from V and 1 base from J, the gap between germline ends came to 9 bases. The CDR3 is CSAWRGNTEAFF. The DNA for the CDR3 is TGCAGTGCATGGAGGGGGAACACTGAAGCTTTCTTT.

This clonotype has a count of ten or more. This chain uses TRBV11-3 with TRBJ2-3; D unresolved. The germline V gene has CDR1 SGHNT and CDR2 YENEEA. This CDR3 comprises 13 residues. The V end lost 1 base, the J end lost 6 bases, and 8 bases lay between the germline ends. Written as DNA, the CDR3 is TGTGCCAGCAGCTTAGGTGTGGGCGATACGCAGTATTTT. Amino acids: CASSLGVGDTQYF.

This clonotype was detected ten times or more. The V call is TRBV28, the J call TRBJ2-3; 7 nucleotides line up with TRBD1. The junction had 6 bases not matched to a gene; V was cut back by 3 bases and J by 9 bases. This CDR3 is 13 amino acids long. The germline gives CDR1 MDHEN, CDR2 SYDVKM. CDR3 DNA sequence: TGTGCCAGCAGTTTCCAGGGGGTCCGAACGCAGTATTTT. Its protein product is CASSFQGVRTQYF.

This clonotype was found many times. This rearrangement joins TRBV7-9 to TRBJ1-4; D is undetermined. Germline CDR1 and CDR2: SEHNR and FQNEAQ (reference sequence). V lost 0 bases and J 0 bases, leaving 5 bases between the germline ends. There are 15 residues in the CDR3. CDR3 sequence reads: CASSLAEATNEKLFF. The CDR3 DNA reads as TGTGCCAGCAGCTTAGCAGAGGCAACTAATGAAAAACTGTTTTTT.

At least ten counts were recorded for this clonotype. The CDR3 DNA reads as TGTGCCAGCAGCTTATCCATGGCAGTCCAAGAGACCCAGTACTTC. Translated: CASSLSMAVQETQYF. The gene calls are TRBV7-6 and TRBJ2-5; D is unresolved. This CDR3 is built from 15 residues. Germline assignment: CDR1 SGHVS and CDR2 FNYEAQ. V gave up 2 bases and J gave up 1 base, with 11 bases separating them.

The chain employs TRBV11-2 and TRBJ1-2; 9 nucleotides line up with TRBD1. Losses at the gene ends were 10 bases for V and 6 bases for J; bases not matched to a gene: 6. Germline V gene sequence: CDR1 SGHAT, CDR2 FQNNGV. The CDR3 has 12 amino acids. Here the CDR3 reads CATGTGIHGYTF. The CDR3 DNA follows: TGTGCCACCGGGACAGGGATCCATGGCTACACCTTC.

In this sample, this clonotype turned up a few times. The chain recombines TRBV6-2 or TRBV6-3 with TRBJ1-2; no definite D call. This CDR3 has 16 amino acids. Germline CDR1 is MNHEY and CDR2 is SVGEGT. Deletions cut 10 bases from V and 5 bases from J, with 26 bases between. CDR3 loop: CATSLTGSSRAYGYTF. DNA of the CDR3: TGTGCCACCAGCCTGACTGGATCCTCTAGGGCGTATGGCTACACCTTC.

This clonotype was detected many times. Germline is not matched at one junction end, which may reflect a read error. The gene calls are TRBV20-1 and TRBJ2-5, with 11 bases aligning to TRBD2. The CDR3 has 15 residues. Germline V CDR1 and CDR2: DFQATT, SNEGSKA (reference sequence). DNA for the CDR3: TGCAGAGCTAGTATGCCTAGCGGGGGGAGGGAGACCCAGTACTTC. Encoded protein: CRASMPSGGRETQYF.

This clonotype was found many times. V is TRBV4-1 and J is TRBJ2-2, with a tentative D call TRBD2 (6 bases). The V end lost 8 bases, the J end lost 3 bases, and 13 bases lay between the germline ends. Germline values: CDR1 MGHRA, CDR2 YSYEKL. This CDR3 has 14 amino acids. The DNA of the CDR3 is TGCGCCAGCTTAGGGACGGGAGACACCGGGGAGCTGTTTTTT. Amino acids: CASLGTGDTGELFF.

The V and J genes are TRBV5-1 and TRBJ2-5; D uncertain. The germline V gene encodes CDR1 SGHRS and CDR2 YFSETQ. V was clipped by 4 bases and J by 5 bases, with 15 bases between them. CDR3 length: 14 amino acids. As DNA, the CDR3 is TGCGCCAGCAGCAATCGTAGGTCACGGGAGACCCAGTACTTC. It encodes CASSNRRSRETQYF.

This clonotype was seen ten or more times. The chain joins TRBV29-1 to TRBJ2-5; the D is unclear. CDR3 length: 14 amino acids. Germline V gene data show CDR1 as SQVTM and CDR2 as ANQGSEA. Trimming shortened V by 0 bases and J by 1 base, and 9 bases separated the two germline ends. CDR3 in DNA: TGCAGCGTTGAAGATACGCGGCTCCAAGAGACCCAGTACTTC. It codes for CSVEDTRLQETQYF.

This clonotype was detected many times. The chain is built from TRBV5-4 and TRBJ1-1, with D perhaps TRBD1 (6 bases). Trimming cost V 4 bases and J 5 bases, with 12 bases left between them. The germline V gene encodes CDR1 SGHNT and CDR2 YYREEE (reference sequence). This CDR3 has 13 residues. The CDR3 is CASSGIGQTEAFF. In DNA, the CDR3 is TGTGCCAGCAGCGGTATCGGACAGACTGAAGCTTTCTTT.

This clonotype was picked up many times. This chain links TRBV27 with TRBJ1-3; TRBD1 aligns across 10 bases. Losses at the gene ends were 2 bases for V and 2 bases for J; bases not matched to a gene: 0. The CDR3 consists of 15 residues. CDR1 is MNHEY, CDR2 SMNVEV, per germline (reference sequence). The CDR3, as DNA: TGTGCCAGCAGTTTAGGACAGGGGGCTGGAAACACCATATATTTT. Translation: CASSLGQGAGNTIYF.